These 6 T cell receptor beta chains were sequenced from one sample in a study of T cell repertoires in cytomegalovirus infection. TCRdb passed the reads through MiXCR, listing each CDR3 protein once. The sample consists of some 400,000 distinct CDR3 sequences, 15% to 20% of them appearing once. Sequences were obtained from PBMCs. These receptors were taken from a human donor in good health (CMV status not recorded). Some clones in this sample may be carry-over from other donors' samples.

This clonotype was counted only a few times. The chain employs TRBV6-2 or TRBV6-3 and TRBJ1-4; D remains ambiguous. The CDR3 covers 16 residues. The germline gives CDR1 MNHEY, CDR2 SVGEGT. V lost 0 bases and J lost 3, with 11 bases in between. In DNA form, the CDR3 reads TGTGCCAGCAGTTACTCGCCGGGGTACGCTAATGAAAAACTGTTTTTT. Its protein product is CASSYSPGYANEKLFF.

This clonotype was counted a few times. This chain uses TRBV27 with TRBJ2-1, with D possibly matching TRBD2 (5 bases). Germline V lookup: CDR1 MNHEY, CDR2 SMNVEV (reference sequence). Trimming pared 5 bases from V and 8 bases from J, leaving 13 bases between. CDR3 length equals 13 residues. The CDR3 nucleotides read TGTGCCAGCAGTCTCCAGACTAACCATGAGCAGTTCTTC. It encodes CASSLQTNHEQFF.

The rearrangement joins TRBV27 to TRBJ2-3; D is ambiguous. Germline CDR1 is MNHEY and CDR2 is SMNVEV (reference sequence). V was trimmed by 6 bases and J by 4 bases, leaving 23 bases between them. CDR3 length: 17 amino acids. CDR3 DNA sequence: TGTGCCAGCAGCTTCCCGAGGACGCCGGTTTATCCAGATACGCAGTATTTT. It codes for CASSFPRTPVYPDTQYF.

The rearrangement joins TRBV7-6 to TRBJ2-7; tentative D call: TRBD1 (6 bases). V lost 4 bases and J 3 bases, leaving 13 bases between the germline ends. This CDR3 is built from 14 residues. Germline CDR1 is SGHVS and CDR2 is FNYEAQ. The CDR3 coding sequence is TGTGCCAGCAGCTCCACGACAGGAGACTACGAGCAGTACTTC. It translates to CASSSTTGDYEQYF. Full variable domain (outside the CDR3, taken from reference TRBV7-6 and TRBJ2-7): GAGVSQSPRYKVTKRGQDVALRCDPISGHVSLYWYRQALGQGPEFLTYFNYEAQQDKSGLPNDRFSAERPEGSISTLTIQRTEQRDSAMYRCASSSTTGDYEQYFGPGTRLTVT.

This clonotype was counted only a few times. The V gene is TRBV27, the J gene TRBJ2-7; D possibly corresponds to TRBD2 (5 bases). The germline gives CDR1 MNHEY, CDR2 SMNVEV (reference sequence). Trimming removed 2 bases from V and 2 bases from J, with 10 bases in between. The CDR3 is 14 amino acids. The CDR3 is CASSLRRATYEQYF. CDR3 nucleotide sequence: TGTGCCAGCAGTTTACGGCGGGCCACCTACGAGCAGTACTTC.

This clonotype was recorded at least ten times. This CDR3 is CASSPLGTSPQETQYF. The CDR3, as DNA: TGTGCCAGCAGCCCCCTCGGGACTAGTCCTCAAGAGACCCAGTACTTC. The chain joins TRBV7-9 to TRBJ2-5, with TRBD2 matching over 8 bases. The CDR3 totals 16 residues. Germline V gene lookup returns CDR1 SEHNR and CDR2 FQNEAQ (reference sequence). J gave up 2 bases and V 5 bases, and 10 bases lay outside the gene matches.